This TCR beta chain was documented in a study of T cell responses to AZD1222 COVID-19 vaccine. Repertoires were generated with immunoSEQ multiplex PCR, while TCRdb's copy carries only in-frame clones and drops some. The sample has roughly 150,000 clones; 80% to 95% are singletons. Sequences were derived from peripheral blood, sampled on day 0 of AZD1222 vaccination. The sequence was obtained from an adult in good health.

CDR3 coding DNA: TGCGCCAGCAGCCAAGTAATCGGGACTGAAGCTTTCTTT. It codes for CASSQVIGTEAFF. The V call is TRBV4-1, the J call TRBJ1-1; D is unclear. The CDR3 has 13 amino acids. CDR1 is MGHRA, CDR2 YSYEKL, per germline. Trimming removed 1 base from V and 5 bases from J, with 8 bases in between.